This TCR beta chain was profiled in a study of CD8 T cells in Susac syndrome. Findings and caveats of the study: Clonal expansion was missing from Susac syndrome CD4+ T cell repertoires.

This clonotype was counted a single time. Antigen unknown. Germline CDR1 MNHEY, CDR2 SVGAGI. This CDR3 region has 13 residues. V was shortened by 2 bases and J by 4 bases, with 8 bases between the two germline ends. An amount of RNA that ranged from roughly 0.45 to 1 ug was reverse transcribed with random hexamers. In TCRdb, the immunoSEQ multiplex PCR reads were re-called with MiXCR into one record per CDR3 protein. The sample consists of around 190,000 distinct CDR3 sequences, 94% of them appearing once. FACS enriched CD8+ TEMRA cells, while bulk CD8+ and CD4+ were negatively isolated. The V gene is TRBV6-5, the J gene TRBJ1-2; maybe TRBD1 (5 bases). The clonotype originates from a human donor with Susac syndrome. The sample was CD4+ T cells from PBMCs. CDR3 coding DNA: TGTGCCAGCAGTTACGGGACTTCCTATGGCTACACCTTC. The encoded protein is CASSYGTSYGYTF.